The present TCR beta chain was sequenced within a study of CD8 T cells in ankylosing spondylitis. Regarding the study as a whole: Researchers reportedly found disease-linked clones significantly enriched in matched ankylosing spondylitis synovial fluid. The study identified a TCR beta motif of about eight highly homologous variants that appeared characteristic of ankylosing spondylitis blood.

A single record per CDR3 protein comes from TCRdb applying MiXCR to the 5' RACE reads. The table shows over 200,000 distinct CDR3 sequences, with roughly 10% occurring only once. This clonotype was recorded at least ten times. Its antigen is currently unknown. The CDR3 length is 13 residues. The ends lost 6 bases at V and 6 bases at J; junction bases unmatched: 6. Germline CDR1 is DFQATT and CDR2 is SNEGSKA (reference sequence). The sequence was obtained from a male donor with ankylosing spondylitis or in good health (not recorded which). This rearrangement joins TRBV20-1 to TRBJ2-1; 9 bases fit TRBD1. Sequencing was performed on blood, either unsorted or a sorted T cell fraction (not recorded which). The CDR3 loop is CSAPGTGPNEQFF. The CDR3 bases are TGCAGTGCCCCGGGGACAGGGCCCAATGAGCAGTTCTTC.